One and the same sample provided the 16 T cell receptor beta chains below, sequenced in a study of sequential checkpoint blockade in melanoma. Treatment noted: randomized to nivolumab then ipilimumab (arm A) or the reverse (arm B). The protocol was immunoSEQ multiplex PCR, while the TCRdb copy is restricted to in-frame clones and leaves out a portion. The table includes roughly 30,000 clones, about four fifths detected once. The sample consisted of CD8+ T cells sorted from blood (inferred from file names), taken from a patient given nivolumab and ipilimumab in sequence. The source is a human donor with melanoma.

The chain has TRBV4-3 and TRBJ1-4; tentative D call: TRBD1 (5 bases). The CDR3 contains 17 residues. Trimming stripped 0 bases from V and 4 bases from J, with 15 bases between. Germline V CDR1 and CDR2: LGHNA, YSLEER. CDR3 sequence: CASSQDLAGSLNEKLFF. The CDR3, as DNA: TGCGCCAGCAGCCAAGATCTCGCAGGGTCCCTTAATGAAAAACTGTTTTTT.

The chain is built from TRBV6-1 and TRBJ2-2; 7 positions agree with TRBD1. CDR1 and CDR2 from the germline V gene are MNHNS and SASEGT. V shed 10 bases, J shed 3 bases, and the junction held 5 bases outside the gene matches. This CDR3 has 13 residues. The CDR3 DNA reads TGTGCCAATTCCGGGACAGACACCGGGGAGCTGTTTTTT. This translates into CANSGTDTGELFF.

This clone was seen a single time. The CDR3 ends on some other residue instead of the conserved phenylalanine or tryptophan, so this is likely a read error. No DNA is shown, since the ends of the CDR3 on it are uncertain; the CDR3 is the one TCRdb lists. V usage is TRBV5-6 and J usage is TRBJ1-2. Germline assignment: CDR1 SGHDT and CDR2 YYEEEE. The CDR3 has 15 residues if both end residues are counted. CDR3 residues: CASSLGYRTAQERVG.

The V call is TRBV4-1, the J call TRBJ2-7, with 11 bases identical to TRBD1. V shed 1 base and J 2 bases; nucleotides not matched to a gene: 1. CDR1 is MGHRA, CDR2 YSYEKL, per germline. This CDR3 comprises 15 residues. This CDR3 reads CASSQGGQGAYEQYF. DNA for the CDR3: TGCGCCAGCAGCCAAGGGGGACAGGGGGCCTACGAGCAGTACTTC.

V is TRBV30 and J is TRBJ1-2; 11 bases match TRBD1. The CDR3 has 13 amino acids. Germline V lookup: CDR1 GTSNPN, CDR2 SVGIG (reference sequence). V lost 7 bases to trimming and J lost 10 bases; unmatched junction nucleotides: 11. The CDR3 sequence is CASQWGQGVDYTF. DNA for the CDR3: TGTGCCTCCCAATGGGGACAGGGGGTTGACTACACCTTC.

CDR3 sequence (DNA): TGTGCCAGCAGTCTACTACCAAGGTCCGCCTACGAGCAGTACTTC. This codes for CASSLLPRSAYEQYF. This sequence joins TRBV27 and TRBJ2-7; D ambiguous. V was clipped by 5 bases and J by 2 bases, with 16 bases between them. Per germline, CDR1 MNHEY and CDR2 SMNVEV (reference sequence). The CDR3 runs 15 residues.

This clone was observed a few times. This rearrangement joins TRBV27 to TRBJ1-2; TRBD1 aligns across 8 bases. Germline CDR1 MNHEY, CDR2 SMNVEV (reference sequence). V shed 6 bases and J 4 bases; nucleotides not matched to a gene: 4. CDR3 size: 13 residues. CDR3 DNA sequence: TGTGCCAGCAGCTGGACAGGGACCTATGGCTACACCTTC. This codes for CASSWTGTYGYTF.

This rearrangement joins TRBV27 to TRBJ2-5; 7 bases are shared with TRBD1. This CDR3 is built from 15 residues. The germline gives CDR1 MNHEY, CDR2 SMNVEV (reference sequence). The junction had 5 bases not matched to a gene; V was cut back by 4 bases and J by 0 bases. The chain's CDR3 is CASSSLGTDQETQYF. The CDR3 DNA reads as TGTGCCAGCAGTTCCCTCGGGACAGACCAAGAGACCCAGTACTTC.

In this sample, this clone turned up once. This chain connects TRBV13 to TRBJ1-1; TRBD1 matches at 10 bases. With 2 bases clipped from V and 6 bases from J, the junction kept 6 bases outside the gene matches. CDR1 and CDR2 (germline): PRHDT, FYEKMQ (reference sequence). The CDR3 is 15 residues long. CDR3 amino acids: CASSLWGTGVPEAFF. The DNA for the CDR3 is TGTGCCAGCAGCTTATGGGGGACAGGGGTTCCTGAAGCTTTCTTT.

This rearrangement joins TRBV14 to TRBJ2-1; TRBD2 matches 13 bases. The CDR3 consists of 17 residues. The germline V gene has CDR1 SGHDN and CDR2 FVKESK. The V gene end was trimmed by 4 bases and the J gene end by 4 bases; junction bases not matched to a gene: 7. CDR3 protein: CASSPLGLAGAYNEQFF. The CDR3 DNA reads as TGTGCCAGCAGCCCCCTAGGACTAGCGGGAGCGTACAATGAGCAGTTCTTC. Combining the CDR3 with reference TRBV14 and TRBJ2-1 gives the whole variable domain EAGVTQFPSHSVIEKGQTVTLRCDPISGHDNLYWYRRVMGKEIKFLLHFVKESKQDESGMPNNRFLAERTGGTYSTLKVQPAELEDSGVYFCASSPLGLAGAYNEQFFGPGTRLTVL.

This chain joins TRBV18 and TRBJ1-4, with unresolved D. The CDR3 spans 16 residues. The V gene's germline CDR1 is KGHSH and CDR2 LQKENI. V was clipped by 3 bases and J by 0 bases, with 11 bases between them. The CDR3 sequence is CASSPSKGSTNEKLFF. The CDR3 coding sequence is TGTGCCAGCTCACCTAGCAAAGGATCAACTAATGAAAAACTGTTTTTT.

V usage is TRBV19 and J usage is TRBJ1-1; 9 nucleotides match TRBD1. There are 15 residues in the CDR3. Germline assignment: CDR1 LNHDA and CDR2 SQIVND (reference sequence). V shed 2 bases and J 4 bases; nucleotides not matched to a gene: 5. CDR3 region: CASSIPGQGGTEAFF. Written as DNA, the CDR3 is TGTGCCAGTAGTATACCGGGACAGGGCGGCACTGAAGCTTTCTTT.

The chain is built from TRBV9 and TRBJ2-1; TRBD1 matches at 11 bases. Unmatched junction bases numbered 7, after V lost 1 base and J lost 7 bases. Germline V lookup: CDR1 SGDLS, CDR2 YYNGEE. The CDR3 consists of 16 residues. CDR3 nucleotide sequence: TGTGCCAGCAGCGTAAACCCGGGACAGGGGGAGAATGAGCAGTTCTTC. Amino acids: CASSVNPGQGENEQFF.

This chain connects TRBV30 to TRBJ1-3; D remains ambiguous. Trimming took off 1 base at V and 8 bases at J, with 6 bases between the two ends. The length of the CDR3 is 11 residues. Germline V lookup: CDR1 GTSNPN, CDR2 SVGIG (reference sequence). CDR3 sequence: CAWSGRDTIYF. The CDR3 nucleotides read TGTGCCTGGAGTGGGAGGGACACCATATATTTT.

The rearrangement uses TRBV7-2 and TRBJ2-7, with 10 bases fitting TRBD2. J was trimmed by 5 bases and V by 2 bases; bases with no gene match: 6. The CDR3 sequence is 15 residues long. In germline, CDR1 is SGHTA, CDR2 FQGNSA. CDR3 sequence: CASSLTASGSHEQYF. CDR3 bases: TGTGCCAGCAGCTTAACGGCTAGCGGGAGCCACGAGCAGTACTTC.

This clone was seen a handful of times. V is TRBV2 and J is TRBJ1-5, with a tentative D call TRBD1 (5 bases). Germline V gene data show CDR1 as SNHLY and CDR2 as FYNNEI. Trimming took 6 bases from V and 6 from J, leaving 15 bases between them. The CDR3 covers 14 residues. The CDR3 DNA reads as TGTGCCAGCAGGGAACTAGGGGCACGTCAGCCCCAGCATTTT. Its translation: CASRELGARQPQHF.